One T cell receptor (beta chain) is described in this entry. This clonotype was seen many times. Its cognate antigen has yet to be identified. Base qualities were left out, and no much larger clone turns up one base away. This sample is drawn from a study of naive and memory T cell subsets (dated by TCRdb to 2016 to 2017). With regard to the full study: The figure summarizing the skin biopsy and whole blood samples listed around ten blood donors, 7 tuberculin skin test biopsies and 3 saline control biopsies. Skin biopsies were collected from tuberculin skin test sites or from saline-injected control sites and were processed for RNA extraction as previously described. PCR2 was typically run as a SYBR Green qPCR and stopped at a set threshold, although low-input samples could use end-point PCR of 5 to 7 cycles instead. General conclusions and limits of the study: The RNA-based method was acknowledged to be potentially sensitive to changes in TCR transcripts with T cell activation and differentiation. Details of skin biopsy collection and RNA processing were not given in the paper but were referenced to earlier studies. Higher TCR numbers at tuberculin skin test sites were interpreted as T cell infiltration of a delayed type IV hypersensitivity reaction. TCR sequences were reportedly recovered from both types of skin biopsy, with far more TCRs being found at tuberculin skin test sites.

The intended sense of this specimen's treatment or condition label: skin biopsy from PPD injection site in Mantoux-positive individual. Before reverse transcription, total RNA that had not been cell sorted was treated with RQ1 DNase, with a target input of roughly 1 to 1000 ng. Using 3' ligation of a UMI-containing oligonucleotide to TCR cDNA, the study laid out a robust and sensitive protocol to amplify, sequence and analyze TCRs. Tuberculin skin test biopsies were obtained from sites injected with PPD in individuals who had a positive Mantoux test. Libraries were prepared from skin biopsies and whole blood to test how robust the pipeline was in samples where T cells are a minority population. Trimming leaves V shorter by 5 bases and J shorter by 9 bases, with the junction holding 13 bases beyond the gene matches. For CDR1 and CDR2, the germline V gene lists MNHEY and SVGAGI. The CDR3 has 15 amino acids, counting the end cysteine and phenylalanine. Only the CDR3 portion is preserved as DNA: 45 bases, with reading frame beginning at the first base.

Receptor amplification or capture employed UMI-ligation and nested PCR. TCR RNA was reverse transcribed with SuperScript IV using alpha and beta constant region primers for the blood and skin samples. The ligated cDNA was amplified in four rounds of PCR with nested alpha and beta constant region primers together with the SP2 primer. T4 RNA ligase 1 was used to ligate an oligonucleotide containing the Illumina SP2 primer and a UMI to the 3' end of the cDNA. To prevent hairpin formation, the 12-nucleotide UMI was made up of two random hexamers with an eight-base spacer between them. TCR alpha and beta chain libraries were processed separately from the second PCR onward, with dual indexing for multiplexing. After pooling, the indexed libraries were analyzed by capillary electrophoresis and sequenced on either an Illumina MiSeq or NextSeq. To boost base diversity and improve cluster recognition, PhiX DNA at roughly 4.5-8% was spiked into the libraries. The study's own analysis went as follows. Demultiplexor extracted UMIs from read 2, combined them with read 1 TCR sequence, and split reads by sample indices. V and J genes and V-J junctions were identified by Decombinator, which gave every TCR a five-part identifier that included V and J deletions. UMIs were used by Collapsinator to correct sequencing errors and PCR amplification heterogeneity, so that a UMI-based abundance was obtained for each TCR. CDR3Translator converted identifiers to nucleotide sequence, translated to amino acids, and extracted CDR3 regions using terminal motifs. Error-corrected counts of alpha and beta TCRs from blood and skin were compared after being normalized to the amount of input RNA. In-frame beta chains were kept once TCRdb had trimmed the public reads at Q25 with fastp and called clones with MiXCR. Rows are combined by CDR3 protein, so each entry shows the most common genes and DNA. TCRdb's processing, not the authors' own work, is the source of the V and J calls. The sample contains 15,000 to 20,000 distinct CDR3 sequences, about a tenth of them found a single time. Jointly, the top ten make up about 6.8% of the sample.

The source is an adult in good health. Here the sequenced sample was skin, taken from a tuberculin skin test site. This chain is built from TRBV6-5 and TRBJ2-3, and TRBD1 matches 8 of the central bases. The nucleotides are TGTGCCAGCAGTGGAAATAAAGCCAGGGGGCTGACGCAGTATTTT. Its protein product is CASSGNKARGLTQYF.